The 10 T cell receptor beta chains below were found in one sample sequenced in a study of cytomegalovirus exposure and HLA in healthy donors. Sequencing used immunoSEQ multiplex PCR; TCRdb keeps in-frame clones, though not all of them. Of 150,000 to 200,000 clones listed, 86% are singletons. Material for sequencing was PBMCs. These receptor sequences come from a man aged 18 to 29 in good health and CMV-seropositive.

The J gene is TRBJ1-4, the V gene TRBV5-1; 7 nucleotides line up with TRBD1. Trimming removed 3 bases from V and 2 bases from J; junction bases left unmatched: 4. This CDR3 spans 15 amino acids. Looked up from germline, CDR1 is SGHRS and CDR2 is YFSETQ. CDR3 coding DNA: TGCGCCAGCAGCTCCCCGGGACAGACTAATGAAAAACTGTTTTTT. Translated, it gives CASSSPGQTNEKLFF. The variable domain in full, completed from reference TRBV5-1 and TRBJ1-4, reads KAGVTQTPRYLIKTRGQQVTLSCSPISGHRSVSWYQQTPGQGLQFLFEYFSETQRNKGNFPGRFSGRQFSNSRSEMNVSTLELGDSALYLCASSSPGQTNEKLFFGSGTQLSVL.

The CDR3 is CASKGVGLATYEQYF. The CDR3 nucleotides read TGTGCCAGCAAAGGGGTGGGACTGGCAACCTACGAGCAGTACTTC. The rearrangement joins TRBV2 to TRBJ2-7, with D maybe TRBD2 (6 bases). The CDR3 is 15 residues long. V dropped 7 bases and J dropped 2 bases, with 18 bases sitting between them. The germline CDR1 and CDR2 sequences are SNHLY and FYNNEI.

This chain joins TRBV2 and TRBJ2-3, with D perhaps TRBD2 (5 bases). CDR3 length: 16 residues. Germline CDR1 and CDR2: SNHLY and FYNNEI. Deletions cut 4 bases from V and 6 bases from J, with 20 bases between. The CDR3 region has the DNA TGTGCCAGCAGTGCCCACCCGGTCACCTCGGGGGATACGCAGTATTTT. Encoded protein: CASSAHPVTSGDTQYF.

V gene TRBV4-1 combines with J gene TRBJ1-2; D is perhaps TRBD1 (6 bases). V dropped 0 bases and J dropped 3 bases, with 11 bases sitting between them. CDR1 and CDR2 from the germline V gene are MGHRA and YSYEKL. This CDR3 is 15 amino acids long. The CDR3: CASSQDRAGDYGYTF. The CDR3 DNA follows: TGCGCCAGCAGCCAAGATCGGGCAGGGGACTATGGCTACACCTTC.

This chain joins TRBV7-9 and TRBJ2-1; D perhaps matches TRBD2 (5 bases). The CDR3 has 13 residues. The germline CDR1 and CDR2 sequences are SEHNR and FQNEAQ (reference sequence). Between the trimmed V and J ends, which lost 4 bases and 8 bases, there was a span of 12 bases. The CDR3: CASSSFVGDEQFF. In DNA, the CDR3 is TGTGCCAGCAGCTCCTTTGTCGGGGATGAGCAGTTCTTC.

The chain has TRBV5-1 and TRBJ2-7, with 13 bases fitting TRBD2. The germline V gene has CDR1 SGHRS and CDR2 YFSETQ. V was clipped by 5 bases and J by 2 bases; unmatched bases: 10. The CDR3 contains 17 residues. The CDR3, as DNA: TGCGCCAGCAGTTCCTGGACTAGCGGGAGAACGACCTACGAGCAGTACTTC. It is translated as CASSSWTSGRTTYEQYF.

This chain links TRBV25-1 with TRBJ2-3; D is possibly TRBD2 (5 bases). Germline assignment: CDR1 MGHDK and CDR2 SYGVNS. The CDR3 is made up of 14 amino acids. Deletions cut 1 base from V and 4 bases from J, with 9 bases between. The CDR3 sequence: CASSELGSPDTQYF. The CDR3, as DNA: TGTGCCAGCAGTGAATTGGGGAGCCCAGATACGCAGTATTTT.

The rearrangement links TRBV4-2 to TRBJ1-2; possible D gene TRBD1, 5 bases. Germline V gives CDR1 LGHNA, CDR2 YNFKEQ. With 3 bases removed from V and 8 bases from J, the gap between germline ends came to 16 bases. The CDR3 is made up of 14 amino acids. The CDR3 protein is CASSQGRVLGGYTF. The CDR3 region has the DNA TGTGCCAGCAGCCAGGGCAGGGTTTTGGGGGGCTACACCTTC.

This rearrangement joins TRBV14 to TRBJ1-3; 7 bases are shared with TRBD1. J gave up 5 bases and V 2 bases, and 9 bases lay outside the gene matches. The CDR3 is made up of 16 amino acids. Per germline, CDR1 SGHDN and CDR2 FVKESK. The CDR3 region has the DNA TGTGCCAGCAGCCAACCTACAGGGGACCCCCGAAACACCATATATTTT. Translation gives CASSQPTGDPRNTIYF. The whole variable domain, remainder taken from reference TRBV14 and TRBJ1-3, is EAGVTQFPSHSVIEKGQTVTLRCDPISGHDNLYWYRRVMGKEIKFLLHFVKESKQDESGMPNNRFLAERTGGTYSTLKVQPAELEDSGVYFCASSQPTGDPRNTIYFGEGSWLTVV.

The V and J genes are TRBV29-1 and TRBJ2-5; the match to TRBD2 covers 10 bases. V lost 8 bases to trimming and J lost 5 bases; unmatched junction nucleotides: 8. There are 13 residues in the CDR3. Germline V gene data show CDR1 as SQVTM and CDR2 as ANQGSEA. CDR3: CSFGLAAHETQYF. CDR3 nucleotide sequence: TGCAGCTTCGGACTAGCGGCCCATGAGACCCAGTACTTC.